The clone carrying this T cell receptor beta chain was detected a few times. Antigen: not known. Other DNA sequences of this sample code for an identical CDR3. Germline V gene lookup returns CDR1 MNHNS and CDR2 SASEGT. This CDR3 comprises 12 residues. The V end lost 4 bases, the J end lost 0 bases, and 2 bases lay between the germline ends. As originally analysed: ImmunoSEQ supplied junction-only sequences lacking quality scores, so filtering was different. Measured with immunoSEQ multiplex PCR; TCRdb has only the in-frame clones, and not every one. For V, J and clone size, that table is used; D and trimming come from the DNA. Among around 2.5 million clones listed, roughly 93% were seen once. This entry is derived from a study of shared clonotypes between healthy human individuals. The wider study: Each donor's CD4 naive and CD4 memory cells filled three plates apiece, CD8 naive two, and CD8 memory one. The study's findings and limits: The study found 4.5% to 6% of naive CD4 clonotypes shared across a handful of donors.

This TCR was sampled from a man younger than 35 in good health. Some clones in this sample may be carry-over from other donors' samples. The J gene is TRBJ2-3, the V gene TRBV6-1; D is unclear. Sequencing input: naive CD4+ T cells from PBMCs. Subset meaning: CD45RA+ positively selected. The CDR3 DNA is TGTGCCAGCAGTGGGAGCACAGATACGCAGTATTTT. Translating gives CASSGSTDTQYF.